The subject of this entry is one T cell receptor beta chain. The antigen is not known. This sample is drawn from a study of vaccination effects on CD4 cells after COVID-19. Study as a whole: Two doses of BNT162b2 or mRNA-1273 vaccine were administered to participants. Findings and caveats of the study: The study found marked clonal contraction of infection- and vaccine-induced clones late after vaccination.

Trimming removed 1 base from V and 12 bases from J, with 12 bases in between. The length of the CDR3 is 13 residues. Per the germline V gene, CDR1 is KGHSH and CDR2 is LQKENI. Method: immunoSEQ multiplex PCR; TCRdb's copy keeps in-frame clones and lacks some. This table holds 60,000 to 65,000 clones, about 80% found once. Sequencing in the ViraFEST assay came after antigen-specific CD4+ T cells had been expanded with viral peptide pools, which were used to stimulate PBMC. The culture ran for roughly ten days before CD4+ T cells were isolated. Absence of prior SARS-CoV-2 infection characterized the vaccine recipients, who showed negative nucleocapsid antibodies.

The rearrangement joins TRBV18 to TRBJ1-4; D is uncertain. This specimen consisted of CD4+ T cells from PBMCs cultured with HCoV-OC43 spike peptides, obtained before COVID-19 vaccination. Subset: HCoV-OC43 spike overlapping peptide pool stimulation. This clonotype was obtained from a human donor who received a COVID-19 vaccine. The DNA of the CDR3 is TGTGCCAGCTCACCACTAGGTACCCCGGAACTGTTTTTT. Translation gives CASSPLGTPELFF.